The subject of this entry is one T cell receptor (beta chain). The data are from a study of blood T cell repertoires in COVID-19. Study summary: COVID-19 samples collected from the United States, Italy and Spain covered acute and convalescent phases. In each case, the material was cDNA or gDNA derived from T cells, B-cell-depleted T cells, or PBMCs.

Per the authors' pipeline: Estimated nucleated cell counts came from reference gene primer amplification. Produced via immunoSEQ multiplex PCR; TCRdb's table is partial and in-frame only. Clonal size and the V and J genes are those of that table, whereas D and trimming came from the DNA. The data show approximately 200,000 clones, roughly nine tenths seen once. The V end lost 0 bases, the J end lost 5 bases, and 12 bases lay between the germline ends. The CDR3 sequence is 15 residues long. The germline gives CDR1 SEHNR, CDR2 FQNEAQ (reference sequence). This chain joins TRBV7-9 and TRBJ2-3; possible D gene TRBD2, 5 bases. Sequences were obtained from PBMCs or T cells enriched from blood (not recorded which). The clonotype was recovered from a woman aged 18 to 35 in a cohort exposed to, infected with or recovered from COVID-19 (not recorded which). The CDR3 spells CASSLASAGKDTQYF. The CDR3 region has the DNA TGTGCCAGCAGCTTAGCTAGCGCCGGGAAAGATACGCAGTATTTT.